Presented here are 22 T cell receptor beta chains from one specimen sequenced in a study of cytomegalovirus exposure and HLA in healthy donors. This PCR relied on a set of 60 Vbeta primers and 13 Jbeta primers. The table came from immunoSEQ multiplex PCR; TCRdb's copy has only in-frame clones and leaves some out. Found here are more than 95,000 clones, about 12% of them singletons; the top ten hold 16%. Sequencing was performed on PBMCs. Every receptor here comes from a man in his forties or fifties in good health and CMV-seropositive.

This clone has only a few counts. V usage is TRBV28 and J usage is TRBJ1-5; D is unresolved. The CDR3 loop spans 14 amino acids. V was pared by 2 bases and J by 4 bases, with 9 bases between. Looked up from germline, CDR1 is MDHEN and CDR2 is SYDVKM. The CDR3 reads CASSLGGWNQPQHF. CDR3 in DNA: TGTGCCAGCAGTTTAGGAGGGTGGAATCAGCCCCAGCATTTT.

The sample holds a few counts of this clone. This chain uses TRBV18 with TRBJ2-7; 10 nucleotides agree with TRBD1. The trim removed 5 bases at V and 7 bases at J, leaving 8 bases unmatched. The CDR3 spans 14 residues. Germline-derived CDR1 and CDR2 are KGHSH and LQKENI. CDR3 residues: CASSRGQGSGEQYF. CDR3 DNA: TGTGCCAGCTCAAGGGGACAGGGGTCGGGGGAGCAGTACTTC.

V gene TRBV4-2 combines with J gene TRBJ2-7; D is possibly TRBD2 (5 bases). Germline CDR1 is LGHNA and CDR2 is YNFKEQ. The CDR3 contains 15 residues. The V and J ends lost 3 bases and 3 bases respectively, with 15 bases between them. CDR3 region: CASSHSRLAGYEQYF. CDR3 in DNA: TGTGCCAGCAGCCACTCCAGGCTAGCCGGCTACGAGCAGTACTTC.

This clone was detected only a few times. The V gene is TRBV27, the J gene TRBJ2-7; D unresolved. From germline, CDR1 is MNHEY and CDR2 SMNVEV (reference sequence). The V and J ends lost 2 bases and 6 bases respectively, with 11 bases between them. The CDR3 is made up of 13 amino acids. The DNA for the CDR3 is TGTGCCAGCAGTTTACCCTATCTAGGCGAGCAGTACTTC. Its translation is CASSLPYLGEQYF.

This clone occurred a few times. J is TRBJ1-6 and V is TRBV27; D may be TRBD1 (6 bases). V was clipped by 7 bases and J by 10 bases, with 20 bases between them. The CDR3 has 15 residues. The germline CDR1 and CDR2 sequences are MNHEY and SMNVEV (reference sequence). CDR3: CASTPLQGSGSPLHF. CDR3 bases: TGTGCCAGCACCCCCTTACAGGGATCAGGATCACCCCTCCACTTT.

In its sample, this clone was seen a few times. The genes are TRBV28 and TRBJ2-2; 7 bases fit TRBD2. Per the germline V gene, CDR1 is MDHEN and CDR2 is SYDVKM. With V trimmed by 5 bases and J by 4 bases, 19 bases remained unmatched. The CDR3 totals 19 residues. CDR3 region: CASSPGLRRAGSGTGELFF. CDR3 nucleotides: TGTGCCAGCAGTCCCGGACTTCGAAGAGCGGGATCGGGCACCGGGGAGCTGTTTTTT.

The gene calls are TRBV7-6 and TRBJ2-2; 7 positions agree with TRBD1. Germline CDR1 and CDR2: SGHVS and FNYEAQ. The ends lost 1 base at V and 4 bases at J; junction bases unmatched: 3. CDR3 length: 15 residues. CDR3: CASSLEGAATGELFF. In DNA form, the CDR3 reads TGTGCCAGCAGCTTAGAGGGGGCGGCCACCGGGGAGCTGTTTTTT.

This clone appeared a few times. V is TRBV27 and J is TRBJ1-2; D not resolved. This CDR3 spans 15 amino acids. From germline, CDR1 is MNHEY and CDR2 SMNVEV (reference sequence). V lost 6 bases and J 3 bases, leaving 17 bases between the germline ends. CDR3 DNA: TGTGCCAGCAGCTCACATCGGGTCGGAGACTATGGCTACACCTTC. Protein product: CASSSHRVGDYGYTF.

This chain links TRBV6-5 with TRBJ2-1; 9 bases align to TRBD2. CDR1 and CDR2 from the germline V gene are MNHEY and SVGAGI. The trim removed 1 base at V and 1 base at J, leaving 2 bases unmatched. This CDR3 has 16 residues. Written as DNA, the CDR3 is TGTGCCAGCAGTTACTATAGCGGGAGTTCCTACAATGAGCAGTTCTTC. It encodes CASSYYSGSSYNEQFF.

The chain is built from TRBV18 and TRBJ1-2, with D tentatively TRBD1 (5 bases). Per germline, CDR1 KGHSH and CDR2 LQKENI. Trimming took 3 bases from V and 7 from J, leaving 18 bases between them. This CDR3 contains 15 residues. The CDR3 DNA reads as TGTGCCAGCTCACCCGCGGGACGAGAGTCCTCTGGCTACACCTTC. The encoded protein is CASSPAGRESSGYTF.

A note on this clone: The DNA is left out, because the CDR3 cannot be placed on it with certainty; the CDR3 is given as TCRdb lists it. The J gene is TRBJ2-3, the V gene TRBV5-1; the DNA was not compared with TRBD2, the D call given in the table. Germline loops: CDR1 SGHRS, CDR2 YFSETQ. The CDR3 is 15 amino acids long, termini counted. CDR3 protein: CASSTSGVGTDTQYF.

This clone appeared a few times. This chain joins TRBV7-9 and TRBJ2-1, with 7 bases identical to TRBD1. The germline CDR1 and CDR2 sequences are SEHNR and FQNEAQ (reference sequence). Trimming took 2 bases from V and 2 from J; bases not matched to a gene: 6. The CDR3 has 16 amino acids. CDR3 sequence reads: CASSLRGRGTYNEQFF. DNA for the CDR3: TGTGCCAGCAGCTTACGGGGCAGGGGGACCTACAATGAGCAGTTCTTC.

This clone was counted between two and nine times. This chain joins TRBV12-2 and TRBJ1-1; TRBD1, as called in the table, went unchecked against the DNA. TRBV12-2 is marked as a pseudogene. There are 15 residues in the CDR3. Here the CDR3 DNA reads TGTGCAAGTCGCTTAGACCCACAGGGTAACACTGAAGCTTTCTTT. Its translation: CASRLDPQGNTEAFF.

This clone was observed at least ten times. The V and J genes are TRBV6-4 and TRBJ2-3; the match to TRBD1 covers 10 bases. J gave up 1 base and V 4 bases, and 2 bases lay outside the gene matches. The V gene's germline CDR1 is MRHNA and CDR2 SNTAGT. The CDR3 spans 15 residues. The DNA for the CDR3 is TGTGCCAGCAGTGCCGGGACAGGGGGCACAGATACGCAGTATTTT. Protein: CASSAGTGGTDTQYF.

This sequence joins TRBV9 and TRBJ2-2, with D possibly matching TRBD1 (7 bases). The germline V and J ends were trimmed by 4 bases and 6 bases, with 19 bases remaining between them. The germline V gene has CDR1 SGDLS and CDR2 YYNGEE. The length of the CDR3 is 16 residues. CDR3 coding DNA: TGTGCCAGCAGCCCCGGAGGGGGCTCCCGGCCCGGGGAGCTGTTTTTT. The encoded protein is CASSPGGGSRPGELFF.

The rearrangement links TRBV4-1 to TRBJ1-1; 9 positions match TRBD1. The CDR3 length is 15 residues. The germline V gene has CDR1 MGHRA and CDR2 YSYEKL. V lost 5 bases, J lost 4 bases, and 8 bases stayed unmatched. This CDR3 is CASSAQQGAGTEAFF. CDR3 nucleotide sequence: TGCGCCAGCAGCGCCCAACAGGGGGCGGGCACTGAAGCTTTCTTT.

Remarks on this clone: No DNA is shown, since the ends of the CDR3 on it are uncertain; the CDR3 is the one TCRdb lists. The chain combines TRBV29-1 with TRBJ2-1; the DNA was not used to check the table's D call, TRBD1. CDR1 and CDR2 from the germline V gene are SQVTM and ANQGSEA. The CDR3 is 15 amino acids long, termini counted. The CDR3 loop reads CSVGQGAELYNEQLF.

This clone was recorded a few times. The rearrangement uses TRBV7-8 and TRBJ2-7; 9 positions match TRBD2. Germline V gives CDR1 SGHVS, CDR2 FQNEAQ. The CDR3 loop spans 16 amino acids. V shed 1 base and J 2 bases; nucleotides not matched to a gene: 6. Here the CDR3 DNA reads TGTGCCAGCAGCTTAGGGCTAGCGGGGACGGCCTACGAGCAGTACTTC. Amino acids: CASSLGLAGTAYEQYF.

This clone was seen a handful of times. The chain has TRBV5-4 and TRBJ2-1; 11 positions match TRBD1. The CDR3 extends over 15 amino acids. Germline values: CDR1 SGHNT, CDR2 YYREEE (reference sequence). J lost 8 bases, V lost 4 bases, and 8 bases had no gene match. CDR3 nucleotide sequence: TGTGCCAGCAGCCCCGGACAGGGGGCTGTGTATGAGCAGTTCTTC. Protein: CASSPGQGAVYEQFF. Filled out from reference TRBV5-4 and TRBJ2-1, the complete variable domain reads ETGVTQSPTHLIKTRGQQVTLRCSSQSGHNTVSWYQQALGQGPQFIFQYYREEENGRGNFPPRFSGLQFPNYSSELNVNALELDDSALYLCASSPGQGAVYEQFFGPGTRLTVL.

The genes are TRBV28 and TRBJ1-3; weak D call: TRBD1 (6 bases). In germline, CDR1 is MDHEN, CDR2 SYDVKM. CDR3 length: 14 amino acids. V was trimmed by 1 base and J by 7 bases, leaving 11 bases between them. CDR3 loop: CASSLSGVWNTIYF. Here the CDR3 DNA reads TGTGCCAGCAGTTTATCAGGGGTCTGGAACACCATATATTTT.

This clone was found a few times. Compared with germline, one end of the junction differs, possibly owing to a read error. The chain links TRBV14 to TRBJ1-2; D is unclear. The germline V gene encodes CDR1 SGHDN and CDR2 FVKESK. The CDR3 runs 13 residues. For the CDR3, the DNA is TGTGCCAGCAGCCATGGGCCAGTCTATGGCTACATCTTC. It yields the protein CASSHGPVYGYIF.

This chain connects TRBV27 to TRBJ2-1; maybe TRBD2 (6 bases). Germline V gene lookup returns CDR1 MNHEY and CDR2 SMNVEV (reference sequence). Between the trimmed V and J ends, which lost 3 bases and 5 bases, there was a span of 14 bases. This CDR3 contains 15 residues. DNA for the CDR3: TGTGCCAGCAGTTTGTGGCTAGCGCAGCACAATGAGCAGTTCTTC. Translated: CASSLWLAQHNEQFF.